This is a list of T cell receptor beta chains from one sample in a study of T cell repertoires in cytomegalovirus infection. One entry per CDR3 protein results from TCRdb running MiXCR on the reads. The data contain approximately 250,000 distinct CDR3 sequences, approximately 22% of them singletons. Sequencing was done on a sample of CD8+ T cells from PBMCs. All receptors come from a human donor in good health (CMV status not recorded). Some clones in this sample may be carry-over from other donors' samples. Each CDR3 is given with its conserved first and last residue. The D gene is left open where the match is weak. Clone size appears in some rows only: once, few, many, or a class for an expanded clone.

v_call: TRBV7-9; d_call: -; j_call: TRBJ2-3; clone_size: few; cdr3_nt: TGTGCCAGCAGCGCGAAAGGCCGAACAGATACGCAGTATTTT; cdr3_aa: CASSAKGRTDTQYF
v_call: TRBV2; d_call: -; j_call: TRBJ2-5; clone_size: few; cdr3_nt: TGTGCCAGCAGTGAACCCACTCAAGAGACCCAGTACTTC; cdr3_aa: CASSEPTQETQYF
v_call: TRBV11-2; d_call: -; j_call: TRBJ2-7; clone_size: many; cdr3_nt: TGTGCCAGCAGCTTAGGAACACCCCACGAGCAGTACTTC; cdr3_aa: CASSLGTPHEQYF
v_call: TRBV7-2; d_call: -; j_call: TRBJ2-3; clone_size: many; cdr3_nt: TGTGCCAGCAGCTTAGTGTGGCGGGGGCCCCTCGCAGATACGCAGTATTTT; cdr3_aa: CASSLVWRGPLADTQYF
v_call: TRBV29-1; d_call: -; j_call: TRBJ2-7; clone_size: -; cdr3_nt: TGCAGCGCCTTAGACCCTATCCCCCCCTACGAGCAGTACTTC; cdr3_aa: CSALDPIPPYEQYF
v_call: TRBV3-1; d_call: -; j_call: TRBJ2-7; clone_size: few; cdr3_nt: TGTGCCAGCGCCAGAGGGGTCGACTCCTACGAGCAGTACTTC; cdr3_aa: CASARGVDSYEQYF
v_call: TRBV19; d_call: -; j_call: TRBJ1-5; clone_size: -; cdr3_nt: TGTGCCAGTAGTATAGTAGGTGGGGGCAATCAGCCCCAGCATTTT; cdr3_aa: CASSIVGGGNQPQHF
v_call: TRBV6-6; d_call: -; j_call: TRBJ2-1; clone_size: many; cdr3_nt: TGTGCCAGCAGTTCGACTAGAATCTTAGGTGATGAGCAGTTCTTC; cdr3_aa: CASSSTRILGDEQFF
v_call: TRBV9; d_call: -; j_call: TRBJ2-2; clone_size: -; cdr3_nt: TGTGCCAGCAGCGTAGAGAAGGGGCGCAGGGAGCTGTTTTTT; cdr3_aa: CASSVEKGRRELFF
v_call: TRBV3-1; d_call: -; j_call: TRBJ1-2; clone_size: once; cdr3_nt: TGTGCCAGCAGCCAAGATTGGGGGGCGACTCTCCCTAACTATGGCTACACCTTC; cdr3_aa: CASSQDWGATLPNYGYTF
v_call: TRBV28; d_call: -; j_call: TRBJ1-6; clone_size: -; cdr3_nt: TGTGCCAGCAGCCCGACCCATTCACCCCTCCACTTT; cdr3_aa: CASSPTHSPLHF
v_call: TRBV7-9; d_call: TRBD1; j_call: TRBJ2-5; clone_size: few; cdr3_nt: TGTGCCACCCACAGGGGAGAGACCCAGTACTTC; cdr3_aa: CATHRGETQYF
v_call: TRBV6-6; d_call: TRBD1; j_call: TRBJ1-5; clone_size: few; cdr3_nt: TGTGCCAGCAGTTCTTTCGGGACAGCTAATCAGCCCCAGCATTTT; cdr3_aa: CASSSFGTANQPQHF
v_call: TRBV20-1; d_call: -; j_call: TRBJ1-2; clone_size: -; cdr3_nt: TGCAGTGTGAAATTTCTCTATGGCTACACCTTC; cdr3_aa: CSVKFLYGYTF
v_call: TRBV7-8; d_call: -; j_call: TRBJ2-3; clone_size: -; cdr3_nt: TGTGCCAGCGGCGGGGAGAGCACAGATACGCAGTATTTT; cdr3_aa: CASGGESTDTQYF
v_call: TRBV15; d_call: -; j_call: TRBJ1-5; clone_size: few; cdr3_nt: TGTGCCACCAGCAGCATGCAGAGATCCCCCCGGGACGGATATAGCAATCAGCCCCAGCATTTT; cdr3_aa: CATSSMQRSPRDGYSNQPQHF
v_call: TRBV20-1; d_call: -; j_call: TRBJ2-7; clone_size: -; cdr3_nt: TGCAGTGCTAGAGTATGGACAGAATCCTACGAGCAGTACTTC; cdr3_aa: CSARVWTESYEQYF
v_call: TRBV15; d_call: -; j_call: TRBJ1-6; clone_size: few; cdr3_nt: TGTGCCACCAGCCAAGTGAATTCACCCCTCCACTTT; cdr3_aa: CATSQVNSPLHF
v_call: TRBV24-1; d_call: -; j_call: TRBJ2-1; clone_size: few; cdr3_nt: TGTGCCACCAGTTGGGGGGTAAGCGATGAACAGTTCTTC; cdr3_aa: CATSWGVSDEQFF
v_call: TRBV20-1; d_call: -; j_call: TRBJ1-6; clone_size: -; cdr3_nt: TGCAGTGCTAGGGAAGGGACTTTGGCTAATTCACCCCTCCACTTT; cdr3_aa: CSAREGTLANSPLHF
v_call: TRBV2; d_call: -; j_call: TRBJ2-1; clone_size: medium-sized; cdr3_nt: TGTGCCAGCAGTCCCCGGGACGGGCGCAATGAGCAGTTCTTC; cdr3_aa: CASSPRDGRNEQFF
v_call: TRBV7-9; d_call: -; j_call: TRBJ2-3; clone_size: many; cdr3_nt: TGTGCCAGCAGGGACGGGGGCACAGATACGCAGTATTTT; cdr3_aa: CASRDGGTDTQYF
v_call: TRBV7-2; d_call: TRBD1; j_call: TRBJ2-7; clone_size: few; cdr3_nt: TGTGCCAGCAGTTACCTGGCAGGGGGCAAAGAGCAGTACTTC; cdr3_aa: CASSYLAGGKEQYF
v_call: TRBV10-3; d_call: TRBD2; j_call: TRBJ2-1; clone_size: many; cdr3_nt: TGTGCCACCGTAGCGGGGGTCAACAATGAGCAGTTCTTC; cdr3_aa: CATVAGVNNEQFF
v_call: TRBV7-2; d_call: -; j_call: TRBJ1-4; clone_size: many; cdr3_nt: TGTGCCAGCAGCTTATGGGGGCCCTACACTAATGAAAAACTGTTTTTT; cdr3_aa: CASSLWGPYTNEKLFF
v_call: TRBV11-2; d_call: -; j_call: TRBJ1-1; clone_size: few; cdr3_nt: TGTGCCAGCAGCTCCTGGGACGCCCAGGACACTGAAGCTTTCTTT; cdr3_aa: CASSSWDAQDTEAFF
v_call: TRBV9; d_call: -; j_call: TRBJ2-2; clone_size: -; cdr3_nt: TGTGCCAGCAGCGTAACGATCGACGGGATTAATACCGGGGAGCTGTTTTTT; cdr3_aa: CASSVTIDGINTGELFF
v_call: TRBV7-8; d_call: -; j_call: TRBJ2-2; clone_size: -; cdr3_nt: TGTGCCAGCATAGGACAGTACGAGGATGGGGAGCTGTTTTTT; cdr3_aa: CASIGQYEDGELFF
v_call: TRBV7-9; d_call: TRBD1; j_call: TRBJ2-7; clone_size: -; cdr3_nt: TGTGCCAGCAGCTCGGGACAGAGCTCCTACGAGCAGTACTTC; cdr3_aa: CASSSGQSSYEQYF
v_call: TRBV2; d_call: TRBD1; j_call: TRBJ2-3; clone_size: few; cdr3_nt: TGTGCCATCACAGGGGGCATCGCAGATACGCAGTATTTT; cdr3_aa: CAITGGIADTQYF
v_call: TRBV20-1; d_call: TRBD1; j_call: TRBJ2-7; clone_size: -; cdr3_nt: TGCAGTGCTCCTTACAGGACAGGGGGAATCTACGAGCAGTACTTC; cdr3_aa: CSAPYRTGGIYEQYF
v_call: TRBV7-3; d_call: TRBD2; j_call: TRBJ2-5; clone_size: few; cdr3_nt: TGTGCCAGCAGCGCAACTAGCGTTGAGACCCAGTACTTC; cdr3_aa: CASSATSVETQYF
v_call: TRBV11-1; d_call: -; j_call: TRBJ2-2; clone_size: many; cdr3_nt: TGTGCCAGCAGTCGGACCTCCACCGGGGAGCTGTTTTTT; cdr3_aa: CASSRTSTGELFF
v_call: TRBV20-1; d_call: TRBD2; j_call: TRBJ2-1; clone_size: -; cdr3_nt: TGCAGTGCTCTTAGCGGGGGGGCGTCCAATGAGCAGTTCTTC; cdr3_aa: CSALSGGASNEQFF
v_call: TRBV6-8; d_call: TRBD1; j_call: TRBJ2-7; clone_size: -; cdr3_nt: TGTGCCAGCAGTTACGCGCTGGGACAGGGCTACGAGCAGTACTTC; cdr3_aa: CASSYALGQGYEQYF